This entry lists 23 T cell receptor beta chains sequenced from one sample in a study of cytomegalovirus exposure and HLA in healthy donors. Primers: 60 Vbeta forward and 13 Jbeta reverse. Generated by immunoSEQ multiplex PCR, the TCRdb table keeps only in-frame clones and is missing some. The sample records 35,000 or so clones, around 81% being singletons. The sequencing input was PBMCs. The receptors stem from a woman aged 40 to 55 in good health and CMV-seronegative.

The chain is built from TRBV5-1 and TRBJ2-6; 7 nucleotides align to TRBD1. Germline CDR1 and CDR2: SGHRS and YFSETQ. V shed 4 bases and J 5 bases; nucleotides not matched to a gene: 6. The CDR3 consists of 15 residues. CDR3 nucleotide sequence: TGCGCCAGCAGCATCGGGACAGTGAGGGCCAACGTCCTGACTTTC. Its protein product is CASSIGTVRANVLTF.

CDR3 DNA: TGTGCCAGCAGCGCTAGCTGGGCTAGACAAGAGACCCAGTACTTC. This encodes CASSASWARQETQYF. The chain employs TRBV7-2 and TRBJ2-5, with a weak D call TRBD2 (5 bases). The length of the CDR3 is 15 residues. V shed 5 bases and J shed 2 bases, with 15 bases lying between them. Germline CDR1 and CDR2: SGHTA and FQGNSA.

V usage is TRBV4-3 and J usage is TRBJ2-7; 7 positions match TRBD1. The CDR3 loop spans 15 amino acids. V shed 1 base and J 2 bases; nucleotides not matched to a gene: 5. Germline V gene lookup returns CDR1 LGHNA and CDR2 YSLEER. CDR3 DNA sequence: TGCGCCAGCAGCCAAGCCTCACAGGGGCCCTACGAGCAGTACTTC. Translating gives CASSQASQGPYEQYF.

The chain is built from TRBV28 and TRBJ1-1; 10 positions agree with TRBD1. The CDR3 is 14 residues long. V lost 5 bases, J lost 5 bases, and 5 bases stayed unmatched. CDR1 and CDR2 from the germline V gene are MDHEN and SYDVKM. The CDR3 spells CASSRDRGLTEAFF. The CDR3 bases are TGTGCCAGCAGTCGGGACAGGGGTTTGACTGAAGCTTTCTTT. The variable domain in full, with the rest retrieved from reference TRBV28 and TRBJ1-1, is DVKVTQSSRYLVKRTGEKVFLECVQDMDHENMFWYRQDPGLGLRLIYFSYDVKMKEKGDIPEGYSVSREKKERFSLILESASTNQTSMYLCASSRDRGLTEAFFGQGTRLTVV.

This clone was seen only once. The chain is built from TRBV2 and TRBJ2-3; maybe TRBD1 (5 bases). The germline gives CDR1 SNHLY, CDR2 FYNNEI. Deletions cut 9 bases from V and 3 bases from J, with 25 bases between. This CDR3 is built from 17 residues. This chain's CDR3 is CASRSGKGTRSTDTQYF. The CDR3 region has the DNA TGTGCCAGTCGGTCAGGGAAGGGAACCCGAAGTACAGATACGCAGTATTTT. Full variable domain (rest looked up from reference TRBV2 and TRBJ2-3): EPEVTQTPSHQVTQMGQEVILRCVPISNHLYFYWYRQILGQKVEFLVSFYNNEISEKSEIFDDQFSVERPDGSNFTLKIRSTKLEDSAMYFCASRSGKGTRSTDTQYFGPGTRLTVL.

V is TRBV2 and J is TRBJ1-4; 10 nucleotides line up with TRBD1. V trimming: 8 bases; J trimming: 8 bases; junction bases outside the gene matches: 8. Germline V CDR1 and CDR2: SNHLY, FYNNEI. The CDR3 consists of 14 residues. The CDR3 sequence is CASLRQGAGEKLFF. CDR3 in DNA: TGTGCCAGCTTGAGACAGGGGGCAGGGGAAAAACTGTTTTTT.

CDR3 sequence (DNA): TGTGCCAGCAGTGAATATACCGGAAAACTGTTTTTT. Its translation is CASSEYTGKLFF. The chain uses TRBV25-1 and TRBJ1-4, with no clear D. The V gene lost 0 bases and the J gene lost 10 bases, with 6 bases spanning the gap. Per germline, CDR1 MGHDK and CDR2 SYGVNS. CDR3 length: 12 residues.

V and J are TRBV13 and TRBJ1-1; D possibly corresponds to TRBD1 (5 bases). The V gene lost 3 bases and the J gene lost 4 bases, with 9 bases spanning the gap. This CDR3 region has 13 residues. Germline V lookup: CDR1 PRHDT, CDR2 FYEKMQ (reference sequence). CDR3 DNA sequence: TGTGCCAGCAGCTTGGGGGGTGGCACTGAAGCTTTCTTT. Encoded protein: CASSLGGGTEAFF. Filled out from reference TRBV13 and TRBJ1-1, the complete variable domain reads AAGVIQSPRHLIKEKRETATLKCYPIPRHDTVYWYQQGPGQDPQFLISFYEKMQSDKGSIPDRFSAQQFSDYHSELNMSSLELGDSALYFCASSLGGGTEAFFGQGTRLTVV.

This rearrangement joins TRBV4-3 to TRBJ1-4, with D tentatively TRBD1 (6 bases). V was shortened by 1 base and J by 6 bases, with 12 bases between the two germline ends. This CDR3 has 15 amino acids. Germline loops: CDR1 LGHNA, CDR2 YSLEER. For the CDR3, the DNA is TGCGCCAGCAGCCAAGGCGGGGGGCTGGATGAAAAACTGTTTTTT. The encoded protein is CASSQGGGLDEKLFF.

The chain employs TRBV5-1 and TRBJ2-7, with 8 bases aligning to TRBD1. The CDR3 is made up of 14 amino acids. Germline V CDR1 and CDR2: SGHRS, YFSETQ. Losses at the gene ends were 2 bases for V and 4 bases for J; bases not matched to a gene: 5. This chain's CDR3 is CASSFGTGYYEQYF. Written as DNA, the CDR3 is TGCGCCAGCAGCTTCGGGACAGGCTATTACGAGCAGTACTTC.

This rearrangement joins TRBV7-2 to TRBJ1-5, with a weak D call TRBD1 (5 bases). V lost 5 bases and J lost 1, with 15 bases in between. Germline CDR1 reads SGHTA; CDR2 reads FQGNSA. The CDR3 is 16 residues long. The CDR3 reads CASSVGGVRSNQPQHF. The CDR3 DNA reads as TGTGCCAGCAGCGTGGGGGGGGTGAGGAGCAATCAGCCCCAGCATTTT.

V gene TRBV15 combines with J gene TRBJ1-4; D not certain. The V end lost 1 base, the J end lost 7 bases, and 10 bases lay between the germline ends. The germline gives CDR1 LNHNV, CDR2 YYDKDF (reference sequence). This CDR3 has 14 amino acids. The CDR3 sequence is CATSRGRGSEKLFF. The CDR3 coding sequence is TGTGCCACCAGCAGAGGTCGAGGTAGTGAAAAACTGTTTTTT.

CDR3 region: CSATGQTQNEQFF. The CDR3 DNA reads TGCAGCGCGACCGGACAGACCCAAAATGAGCAGTTCTTC. The chain carries TRBV29-1 and TRBJ2-1; D is perhaps TRBD1 (6 bases). With 7 bases removed from V and 7 bases from J, the gap between germline ends came to 17 bases. Germline V gene lookup returns CDR1 SQVTM and CDR2 ANQGSEA. This CDR3 has 13 amino acids.

The CDR3 nucleotides read TGTGCTAGTGGTTTGGTGTCGGGGGGGCGGACAGCGGCTACCTTC. Its protein is CASGLVSGGRTAATF. This chain uses TRBV12-5 with TRBJ1-2; possible D gene TRBD1, 6 bases. The CDR3 has 15 amino acids. V lost 0 bases and J 14 bases, leaving 22 bases between the germline ends. Looked up from germline, CDR1 is LGHNT and CDR2 is FRNRAP.

The CDR3 is CASSELDRGFNQPQHF. In nucleotides, the CDR3 is TGTGCCAGCAGTGAATTGGACAGGGGGTTCAATCAGCCCCAGCATTTT. The rearrangement links TRBV6-1 to TRBJ1-5; TRBD1 matches at 10 bases. CDR3 size: 16 residues. The J segment lost 3 bases and the V segment lost 2 bases, leaving 4 bases of the junction unmatched. Germline assignment: CDR1 MNHNS and CDR2 SASEGT.

The V call is TRBV14, the J call TRBJ1-1; D gene ambiguous. The germline V gene has CDR1 SGHDN and CDR2 FVKESK. V lost 2 bases and J 1 base, leaving 11 bases between the germline ends. The CDR3 has 15 residues. CDR3 in DNA: TGTGCCAGCAGCCAATCGTACGGAGGGAACACTGAAGCTTTCTTT. This codes for CASSQSYGGNTEAFF.

The V gene is TRBV7-2, the J gene TRBJ2-1; 8 bases map to TRBD1. V shed 5 bases, J shed 3 bases, and the junction held 12 bases outside the gene matches. This CDR3 spans 17 amino acids. From germline, CDR1 is SGHTA and CDR2 FQGNSA. The CDR3 DNA sequence: TGTGCCAGCAGCCCGCGCTACGGGACAGGTCTCTACAATGAGCAGTTCTTC. This encodes CASSPRYGTGLYNEQFF.

The rearrangement links TRBV6-5 to TRBJ2-7, with 8 bases lining up with TRBD2. The CDR3 spans 13 residues. Unmatched junction bases numbered 7, after V lost 7 bases and J lost 5 bases. Germline CDR1 reads MNHEY; CDR2 reads SVGAGI. The CDR3, as DNA: TGTGCCAGCATGCCAGCGGGGGAGGACGAGCAGTACTTC. This encodes CASMPAGEDEQYF.

The chain employs TRBV15 and TRBJ1-5; TRBD1 aligns across 8 bases. V lost 2 bases and J lost 6; bases outside the gene matches: 6. The V gene's germline CDR1 is LNHNV and CDR2 YYDKDF (reference sequence). The CDR3 runs to 15 residues. The CDR3 here is CATSRTGGSRQPQHF. The CDR3 coding sequence is TGTGCCACCAGCAGAACAGGGGGTTCGCGTCAGCCCCAGCATTTT. Drawing the rest from reference TRBV15 and TRBJ1-5, the complete variable domain is DAMVIQNPRYQVTQFGKPVTLSCSQTLNHNVMYWYQQKSSQAPKLLFHYYDKDFNNEADTPDNFQSRRPNTSFCFLDIRSPGLGDTAMYLCATSRTGGSRQPQHFGDGTRLSIL.

This chain joins TRBV5-1 and TRBJ2-2; a possible D gene is TRBD2 (6 bases). In germline, CDR1 is SGHRS, CDR2 YFSETQ. V was trimmed by 4 bases and J by 6 bases, leaving 13 bases between them. The CDR3 consists of 14 residues. CDR3 DNA sequence: TGCGCCAGCAGCCCTCAGGGAGGCTCCGGGGAGCTGTTTTTT. It specifies CASSPQGGSGELFF.

This clone was found a few times. The chain links TRBV27 to TRBJ1-1; D is perhaps TRBD1 (6 bases). The V gene's germline CDR1 is MNHEY and CDR2 SMNVEV (reference sequence). V dropped 6 bases and J dropped 4 bases, with 18 bases sitting between them. This CDR3 spans 15 amino acids. Here the CDR3 reads CASSPGGRGVTEAFF. CDR3 nucleotide sequence: TGTGCCAGCAGCCCGGGGGGGCGCGGCGTCACTGAAGCTTTCTTT.

The chain joins TRBV29-1 to TRBJ2-5, with 11 bases identical to TRBD2. CDR1 and CDR2 from the germline V gene are SQVTM and ANQGSEA. The trim removed 2 bases at V and 6 bases at J, leaving 2 bases unmatched. This CDR3 has 13 residues. In DNA, the CDR3 is TGCAGCGTTGAACTAGCGGGGGGACAGACCCAGTACTTC. This codes for CSVELAGGQTQYF.

This clone turned up a few times. The rearrangement uses TRBV7-6 and TRBJ1-1; maybe TRBD1 (6 bases). V was trimmed by 2 bases and J by 9 bases, leaving 16 bases between them. The V gene's germline CDR1 is SGHVS and CDR2 FNYEAQ. There are 14 residues in the CDR3. Here the CDR3 DNA reads TGTGCCAGCAGCTTACGGGACATTAGCGACCAAGCTTTCTTT. This translates into CASSLRDISDQAFF.